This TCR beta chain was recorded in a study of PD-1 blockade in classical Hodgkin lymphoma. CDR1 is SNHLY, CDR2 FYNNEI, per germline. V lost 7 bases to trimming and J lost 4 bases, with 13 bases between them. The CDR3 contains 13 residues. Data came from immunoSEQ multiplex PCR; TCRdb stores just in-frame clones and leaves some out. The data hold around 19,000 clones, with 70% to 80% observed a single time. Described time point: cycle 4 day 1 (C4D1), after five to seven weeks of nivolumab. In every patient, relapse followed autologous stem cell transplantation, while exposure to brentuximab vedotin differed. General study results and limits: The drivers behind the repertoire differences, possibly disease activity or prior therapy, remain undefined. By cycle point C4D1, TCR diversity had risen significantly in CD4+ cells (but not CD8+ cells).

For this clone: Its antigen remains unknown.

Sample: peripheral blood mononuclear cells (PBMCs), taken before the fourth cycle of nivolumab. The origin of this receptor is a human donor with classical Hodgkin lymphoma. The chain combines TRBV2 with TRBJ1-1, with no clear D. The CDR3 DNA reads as TGTGCCAGCAATCAGGAGGGCGGCACTGAAGCTTTCTTT. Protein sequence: CASNQEGGTEAFF.